Presented here are 6 T cell receptor beta chains from one specimen sequenced in a study of T cell responses to AZD1222 COVID-19 vaccine. Here immunoSEQ multiplex PCR was the method, and the copy in TCRdb shows in-frame clones only, minus some. In the table there are some 250,000 clones, 90% to 95% of which are singletons. Sequenced material: peripheral blood, taken 28 days after the second AZD1222 dose. These receptors were obtained from an adult who received the AZD1222 COVID-19 vaccine.

This clone was detected only a few times. The gene calls are TRBV9 and TRBJ1-6, with TRBD1 identical over 7 bases. The germline gives CDR1 SGDLS, CDR2 YYNGEE. CDR3 length: 14 residues. J lost 9 bases, V lost 6 bases, and 9 bases had no gene match. CDR3 amino acids: CASNPTGDLSPLHF. CDR3 DNA: TGTGCCAGCAACCCCACAGGGGACCTTTCACCCCTCCACTTT. Full variable domain (remainder filled in from reference TRBV9 and TRBJ1-6): DSGVTQTPKHLITATGQRVTLRCSPRSGDLSVYWYQQSLDQGLQFLIQYYNGEERAKGNILERFSAQQFPDLHSELNLSSLELGDSALYFCASNPTGDLSPLHFGNGTRLTVT.

V is TRBV18 and J is TRBJ2-7, with 14 nucleotides matching TRBD2. The CDR3 is 15 residues long. Losses at the gene ends were 2 bases for V and 6 bases for J; bases not matched to a gene: 3. The germline V gene has CDR1 KGHSH and CDR2 LQKENI. The DNA for the CDR3 is TGTGCCAGCTCACCAGGGACTAGCGGGAGAATCGAGCAGTACTTC. The encoded protein is CASSPGTSGRIEQYF.

The V gene is TRBV5-1, the J gene TRBJ2-1, with D possibly being TRBD2 (5 bases). This CDR3 is built from 14 residues. Trimming stripped 2 bases from V and 1 base from J, with 7 bases between. CDR1 and CDR2 (germline): SGHRS, YFSETQ. CDR3 coding DNA: TGCGCCAGCAGCTTAGGCGGGTCCTACAATGAGCAGTTCTTC. It codes for CASSLGGSYNEQFF.

The chain recombines TRBV2 with TRBJ2-7, with D unclear. The germline CDR1 and CDR2 sequences are SNHLY and FYNNEI. CDR3 length equals 14 residues. V shed 3 bases and J shed 2 bases, with 11 bases lying between them. The CDR3 DNA follows: TGTGCCAGCAGTGATAGGTTCACCCCCTACGAGCAGTACTTC. Translated, it gives CASSDRFTPYEQYF.

This clone was seen only once. This sequence joins TRBV19 and TRBJ2-7, with 7 bases that match TRBD2. With 4 bases clipped from V and 3 bases from J, the junction kept 6 bases outside the gene matches. The CDR3 sequence is 14 residues long. Germline V CDR1 and CDR2: LNHDA, SQIVND (reference sequence). CDR3 in DNA: TGTGCCAGTAGTAGAAGAGCGGGAATCTACGAGCAGTACTTC. Protein sequence: CASSRRAGIYEQYF.

J is TRBJ1-1 and V is TRBV7-9, with a tentative D call TRBD1 (5 bases). The V end was cut by 2 bases, the J end by 5 bases, with 15 bases between. Germline V gene lookup returns CDR1 SEHNR and CDR2 FQNEAQ (reference sequence). This CDR3 has 15 residues. The chain's CDR3 is CASSLPGLSGTEAFF. The CDR3 nucleotides are TGTGCCAGCAGCTTACCGGGGCTCTCGGGTACTGAAGCTTTCTTT.